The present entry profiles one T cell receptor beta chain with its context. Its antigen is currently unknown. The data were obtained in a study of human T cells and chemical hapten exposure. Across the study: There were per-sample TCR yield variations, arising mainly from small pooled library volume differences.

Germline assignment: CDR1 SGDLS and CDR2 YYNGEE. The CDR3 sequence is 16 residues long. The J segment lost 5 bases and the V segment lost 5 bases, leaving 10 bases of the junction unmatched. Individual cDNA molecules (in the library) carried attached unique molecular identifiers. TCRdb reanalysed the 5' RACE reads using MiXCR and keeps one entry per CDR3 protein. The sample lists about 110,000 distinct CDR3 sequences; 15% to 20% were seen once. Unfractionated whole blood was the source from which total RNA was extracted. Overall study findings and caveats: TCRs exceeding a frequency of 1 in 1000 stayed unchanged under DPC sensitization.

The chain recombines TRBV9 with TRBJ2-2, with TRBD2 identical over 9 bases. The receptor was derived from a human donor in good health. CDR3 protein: CASRPDSGRGTGELFF. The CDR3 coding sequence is TGTGCCAGCAGACCAGATAGCGGGAGAGGTACCGGGGAGCTGTTTTTT.